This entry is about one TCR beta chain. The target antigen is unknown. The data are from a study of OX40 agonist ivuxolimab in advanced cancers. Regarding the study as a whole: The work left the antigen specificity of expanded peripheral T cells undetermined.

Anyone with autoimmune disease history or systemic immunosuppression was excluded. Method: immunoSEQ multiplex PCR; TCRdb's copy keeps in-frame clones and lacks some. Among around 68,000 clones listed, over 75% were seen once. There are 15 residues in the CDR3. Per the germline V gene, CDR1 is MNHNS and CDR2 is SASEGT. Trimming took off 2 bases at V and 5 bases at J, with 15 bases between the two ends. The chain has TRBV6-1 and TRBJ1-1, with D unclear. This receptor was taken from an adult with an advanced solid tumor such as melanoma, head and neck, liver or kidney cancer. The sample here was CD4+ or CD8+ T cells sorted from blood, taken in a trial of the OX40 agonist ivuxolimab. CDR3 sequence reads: CASSETIVGRTEAFF. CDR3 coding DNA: TGTGCCAGCAGTGAAACCATTGTGGGAAGGACTGAAGCTTTCTTT.